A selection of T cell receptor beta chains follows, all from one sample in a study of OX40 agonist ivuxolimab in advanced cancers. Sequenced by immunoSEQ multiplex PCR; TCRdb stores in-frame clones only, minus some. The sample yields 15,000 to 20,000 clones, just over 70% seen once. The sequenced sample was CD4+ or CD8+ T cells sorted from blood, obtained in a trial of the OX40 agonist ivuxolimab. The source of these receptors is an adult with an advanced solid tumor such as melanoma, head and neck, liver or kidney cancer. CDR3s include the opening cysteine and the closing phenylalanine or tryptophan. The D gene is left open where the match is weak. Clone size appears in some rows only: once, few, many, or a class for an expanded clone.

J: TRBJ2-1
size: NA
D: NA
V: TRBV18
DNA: TGTGCCAGCTCACCACTGGACAATGAGCAGTTCTTC
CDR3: CASSPLDNEQFF

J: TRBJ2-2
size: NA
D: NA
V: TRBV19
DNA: TGTGCCAGTAGTACCAGGGAAATCGGGGAGCTGTTTTTT
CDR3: CASSTREIGELFF

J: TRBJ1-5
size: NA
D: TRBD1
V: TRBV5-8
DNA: TGTGCCAGCAGCTGGACAGGGGGCGGCAATCAGCCCCAGCATTTT
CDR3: CASSWTGGGNQPQHF

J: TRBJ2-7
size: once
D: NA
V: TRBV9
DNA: TGTGCCAGCAGCGGAAATAGTGCCTACGAGCAGTACTTC
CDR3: CASSGNSAYEQYF

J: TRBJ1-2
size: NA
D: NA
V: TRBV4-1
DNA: TGCGCCAGCAGCCAAGGGACGGAGAACCACTATGGCTACACCTTC
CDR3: CASSQGTENHYGYTF

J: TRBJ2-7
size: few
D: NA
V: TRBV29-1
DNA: TGCAGCGTTGGGCGAGGCGAGACCTACGAGCAGTACTTC
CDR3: CSVGRGETYEQYF

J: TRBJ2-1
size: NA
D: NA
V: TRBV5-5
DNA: TGTGCCAGCAGCTGGGTTGACACCTTGGAGCAGTTCTTC
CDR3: CASSWVDTLEQFF

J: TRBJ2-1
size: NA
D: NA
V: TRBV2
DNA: TGTGCCAGCAGAGAACGAAACAATGAGCAGTTCTTC
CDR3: CASRERNNEQFF

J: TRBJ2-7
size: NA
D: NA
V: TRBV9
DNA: TGTGCCAGCAGCGTTACAGCGAGCTCCTACGAGCAGTACTTC
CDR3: CASSVTASSYEQYF

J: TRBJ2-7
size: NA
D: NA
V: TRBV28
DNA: TGTGCCAGCAGTTTTAGTCCCTACGAGCAGTACTTC
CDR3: CASSFSPYEQYF

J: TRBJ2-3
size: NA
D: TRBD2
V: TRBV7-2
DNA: TGTGCCAGCTCCCCCACGGGAGGGCGCGCAGATACGCAGTATTTT
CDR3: CASSPTGGRADTQYF

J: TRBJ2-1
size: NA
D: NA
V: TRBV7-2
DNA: TGTGCCAGCAGCTTAGGCCTTAATGAGCAGTTCTTC
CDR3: CASSLGLNEQFF

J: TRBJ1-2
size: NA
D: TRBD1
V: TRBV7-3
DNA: TGTGCCAGCAGCCCTACAGGGGGTCCCTATGGCTACACCTTC
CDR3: CASSPTGGPYGYTF

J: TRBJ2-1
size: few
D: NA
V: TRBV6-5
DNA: TGTGCCAGCAGTTACTTCGGGGCAACCTACAATGAGCAGTTCTTC
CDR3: CASSYFGATYNEQFF

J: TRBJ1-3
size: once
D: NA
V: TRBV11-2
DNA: TGCGCCAGCAGCCAAGATCGGGTGAACTCTGGAAACACCATATATTTT
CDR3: CASSQDRVNSGNTIYF

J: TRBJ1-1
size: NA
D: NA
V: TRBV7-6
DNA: TGTGCCAGCAGCTTATACGCAGGGGCCCTGAACACTGAAGCTTTCTTT
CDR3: CASSLYAGALNTEAFF

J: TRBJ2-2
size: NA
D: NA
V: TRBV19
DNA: TGTGCCAGTTACGGCGACACCGGGGAGCTGTTTTTT
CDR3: CASYGDTGELFF

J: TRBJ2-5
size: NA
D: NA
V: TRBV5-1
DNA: TGCGCCAGCAGCTTGGCTGCCCGCCAAGAGACCCAGTACTTC
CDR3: CASSLAARQETQYF

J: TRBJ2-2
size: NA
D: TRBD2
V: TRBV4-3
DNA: TGCGCCAGCAGCCGACATCTAGCGGGAGCCTCCACCGGGGAGCTGTTTTTT
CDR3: CASSRHLAGASTGELFF

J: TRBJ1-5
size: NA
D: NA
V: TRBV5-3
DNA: TGTGCCAGCAGCGGGGCGGGGCGGCAGCCCCAGCATTTT
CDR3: CASSGAGRQPQHF

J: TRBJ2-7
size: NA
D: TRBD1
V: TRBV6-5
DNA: TGTGCCAGTAACCATAGGGACAGATTCTACGAGCAGTACTTC
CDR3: CASNHRDRFYEQYF

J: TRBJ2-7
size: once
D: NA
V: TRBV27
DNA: TGTGCCAGCAGTTCGCTATCCTCCTACGAGCAGTACTTC
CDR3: CASSSLSSYEQYF

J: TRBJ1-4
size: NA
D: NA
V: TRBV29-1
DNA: TGCAGCGCCCGTTTTACGGGGGGGGGAGGGGAAAAACTGTTTTTT
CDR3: CSARFTGGGGEKLFF

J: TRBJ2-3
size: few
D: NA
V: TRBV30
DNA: TGTGCCTGGAGGGGGGGACGGACCGATAGCACAGATACGCAGTATTTT
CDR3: CAWRGGRTDSTDTQYF

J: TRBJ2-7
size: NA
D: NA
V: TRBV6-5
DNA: TGTGCCAGCACCCAAGGACGGTACTACGAGCAGTACTTC
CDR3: CASTQGRYYEQYF

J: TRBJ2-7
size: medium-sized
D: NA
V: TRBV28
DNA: TGTGCCAGCAGTCTCGCCTACGAGCAGTACTTC
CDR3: CASSLAYEQYF

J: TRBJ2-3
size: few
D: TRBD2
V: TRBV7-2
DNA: TGTGCCAGCAGCTTAGGGAGCGGGGTTGGAGATACGCAGTATTTT
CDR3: CASSLGSGVGDTQYF

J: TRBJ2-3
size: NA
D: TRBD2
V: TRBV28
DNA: TGTGCCAGCAGTTTTAATTTGCTAGCGGGAGATGAAGATACGCAGTATTTT
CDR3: CASSFNLLAGDEDTQYF

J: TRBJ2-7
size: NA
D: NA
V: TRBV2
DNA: TGTGCCAGCAGTGAAGGGGGACGGTACTACGAGCAGTACTTC
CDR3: CASSEGGRYYEQYF

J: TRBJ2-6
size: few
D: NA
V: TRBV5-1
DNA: TGCGCCAGCACTAAAAACGAGGGGGCTGGGGCCAACGTCCTGACTTTC
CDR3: CASTKNEGAGANVLTF

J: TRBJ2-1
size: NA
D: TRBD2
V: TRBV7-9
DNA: TGTGCCAGCAGCCCGACTAGCGGGAGGGCCGAGGATGAGCAGTTCTTC
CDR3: CASSPTSGRAEDEQFF

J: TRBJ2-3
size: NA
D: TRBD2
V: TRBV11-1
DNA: TGTGCCAGCAGCCAAACTAGCGGGATAGCAGATACGCAGTATTTT
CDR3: CASSQTSGIADTQYF

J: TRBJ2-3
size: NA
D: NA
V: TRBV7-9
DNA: TGTGCCAGCAGCTTAGAAGGTATCGCCGATACGCAGTATTTT
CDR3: CASSLEGIADTQYF

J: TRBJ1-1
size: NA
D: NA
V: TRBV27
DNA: TGTGCCAGCAGTTTTTACCGATTTCGGGTGCCTATTGTTTCGGCTGAAGCTTTCTTT
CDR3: CASSFYRFRVPIVSAEAFF

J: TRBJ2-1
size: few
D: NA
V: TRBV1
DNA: TGCACCAGCAGCAAAAGAGGCCACGTTAGGTTCTTC
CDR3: CTSSKRGHVRFF

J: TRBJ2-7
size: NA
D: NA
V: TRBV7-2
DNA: TGTGCCAGCAGCTTAGTGGGGTTCGAGCAGTACTTC
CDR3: CASSLVGFEQYF

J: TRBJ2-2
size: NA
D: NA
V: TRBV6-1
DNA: TGTGCCAGCAGCCGAAGGGGAACCGGGGAGCTGTTTTTT
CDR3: CASSRRGTGELFF

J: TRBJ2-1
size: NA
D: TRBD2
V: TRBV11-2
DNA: TGTGCCAGCAGCTCATCAGCGGGGGCGACGGACAATGAGCAGTTCTTC
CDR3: CASSSSAGATDNEQFF

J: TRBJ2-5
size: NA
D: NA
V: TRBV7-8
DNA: TGTGCCAGCAGCTTAAACGTCCGGGAGACCCAGTACTTC
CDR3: CASSLNVRETQYF

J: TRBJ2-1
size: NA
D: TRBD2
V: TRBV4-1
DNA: TGCGCCAGCAGCCAAGATCGGACTAGCGGGGGTTGGTGGCAGTTCTTC
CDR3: CASSQDRTSGGWWQFF

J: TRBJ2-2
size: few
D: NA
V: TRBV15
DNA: TGTGCCACCAGCAGGAACCGGGACTTCGGGGCCGGGGAGCTGTTTTTT
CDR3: CATSRNRDFGAGELFF